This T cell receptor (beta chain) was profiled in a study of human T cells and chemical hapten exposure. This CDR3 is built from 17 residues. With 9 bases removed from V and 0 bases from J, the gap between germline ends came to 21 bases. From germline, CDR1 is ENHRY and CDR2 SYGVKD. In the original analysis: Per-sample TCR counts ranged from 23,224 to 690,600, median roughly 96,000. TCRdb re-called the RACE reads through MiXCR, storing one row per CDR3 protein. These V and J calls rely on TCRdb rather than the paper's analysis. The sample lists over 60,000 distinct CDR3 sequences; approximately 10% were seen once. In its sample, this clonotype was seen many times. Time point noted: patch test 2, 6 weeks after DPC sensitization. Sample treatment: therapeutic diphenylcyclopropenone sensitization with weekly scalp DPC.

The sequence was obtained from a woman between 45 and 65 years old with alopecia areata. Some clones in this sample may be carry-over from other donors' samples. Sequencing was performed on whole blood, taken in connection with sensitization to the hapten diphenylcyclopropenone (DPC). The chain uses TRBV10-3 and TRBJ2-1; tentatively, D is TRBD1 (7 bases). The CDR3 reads CAIGRRGDRDSYNEQFF. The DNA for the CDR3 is TGTGCCATTGGTCGGAGGGGTGACAGGGACTCCTACAATGAGCAGTTCTTC.